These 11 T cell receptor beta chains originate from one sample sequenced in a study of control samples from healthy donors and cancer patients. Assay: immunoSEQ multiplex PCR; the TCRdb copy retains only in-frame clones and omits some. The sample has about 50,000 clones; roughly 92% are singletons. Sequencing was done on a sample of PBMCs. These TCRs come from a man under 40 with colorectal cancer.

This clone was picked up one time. The CDR3 nucleotides are TGCGCCAGCAGCTTGAGGACAGGGGGCGAGGTTGAAGCTTTCTTT. It is translated as CASSLRTGGEVEAFF. This chain links TRBV5-1 with TRBJ1-1, with 11 bases identical to TRBD1. Per the germline V gene, CDR1 is SGHRS and CDR2 is YFSETQ. V shed 1 base, J shed 7 bases, and the junction held 6 bases outside the gene matches. The CDR3 runs to 15 residues.

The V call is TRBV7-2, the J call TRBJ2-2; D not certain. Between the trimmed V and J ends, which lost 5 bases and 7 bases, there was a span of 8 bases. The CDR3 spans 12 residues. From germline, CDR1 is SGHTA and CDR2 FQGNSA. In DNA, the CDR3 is TGTGCCAGCAGCCCTCCGCTCGGGGAGCTGTTTTTT. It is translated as CASSPPLGELFF.

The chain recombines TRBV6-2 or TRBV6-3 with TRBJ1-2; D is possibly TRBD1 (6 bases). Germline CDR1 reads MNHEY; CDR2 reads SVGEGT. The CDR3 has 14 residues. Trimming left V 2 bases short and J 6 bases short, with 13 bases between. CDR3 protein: CASSYVGGPDGYTF. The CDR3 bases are TGTGCCAGCAGTTACGTTGGGGGGCCGGATGGCTACACCTTC.

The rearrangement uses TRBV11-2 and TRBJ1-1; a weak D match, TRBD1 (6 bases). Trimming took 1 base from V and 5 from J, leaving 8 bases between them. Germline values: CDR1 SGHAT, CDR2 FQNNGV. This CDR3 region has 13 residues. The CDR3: CASSLGGQTEAFF. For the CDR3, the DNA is TGTGCCAGCAGCTTAGGGGGGCAGACTGAAGCTTTCTTT.

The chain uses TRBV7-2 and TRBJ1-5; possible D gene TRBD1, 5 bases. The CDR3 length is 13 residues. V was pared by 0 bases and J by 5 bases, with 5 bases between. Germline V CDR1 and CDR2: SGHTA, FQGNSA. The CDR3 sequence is CASSLAGDQPQHF. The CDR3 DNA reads TGTGCCAGCAGCTTAGCAGGGGATCAGCCCCAGCATTTT.

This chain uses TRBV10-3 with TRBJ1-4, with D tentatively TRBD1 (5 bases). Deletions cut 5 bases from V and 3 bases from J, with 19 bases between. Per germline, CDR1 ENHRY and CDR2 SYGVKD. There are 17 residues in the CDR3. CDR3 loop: CAISQDSGIPANEKLFF. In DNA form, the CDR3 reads TGTGCCATCAGTCAAGACTCAGGGATCCCGGCTAATGAAAAACTGTTTTTT.

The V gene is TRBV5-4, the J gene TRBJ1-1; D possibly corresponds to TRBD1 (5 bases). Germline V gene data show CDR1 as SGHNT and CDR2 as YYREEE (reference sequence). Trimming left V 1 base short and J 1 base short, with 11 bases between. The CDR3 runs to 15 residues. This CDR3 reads CASSLMFGGNTEAFF. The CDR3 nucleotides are TGTGCCAGCAGCTTGATGTTTGGGGGGAACACTGAAGCTTTCTTT.

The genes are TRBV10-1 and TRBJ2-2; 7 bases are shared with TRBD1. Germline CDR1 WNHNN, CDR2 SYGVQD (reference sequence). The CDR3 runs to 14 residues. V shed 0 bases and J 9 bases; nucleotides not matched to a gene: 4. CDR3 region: CASSESTGNRELFF. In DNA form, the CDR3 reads TGCGCCAGCAGTGAGTCGACAGGGAACAGGGAGCTGTTTTTT.

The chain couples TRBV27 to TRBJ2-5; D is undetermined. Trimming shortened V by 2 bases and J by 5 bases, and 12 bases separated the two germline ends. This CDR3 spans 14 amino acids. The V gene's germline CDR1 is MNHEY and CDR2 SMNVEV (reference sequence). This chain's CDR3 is CASSLERTAETQYF. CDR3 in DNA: TGTGCCAGCAGTTTAGAACGGACGGCGGAGACCCAGTACTTC.

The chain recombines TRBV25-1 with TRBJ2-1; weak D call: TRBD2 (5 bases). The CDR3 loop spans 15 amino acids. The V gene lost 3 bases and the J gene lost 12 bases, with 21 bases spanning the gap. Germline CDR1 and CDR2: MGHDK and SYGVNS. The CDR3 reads CASSEGLALGLVQFF. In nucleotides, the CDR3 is TGTGCCAGCAGTGAGGGGTTAGCGCTAGGTTTAGTGCAGTTCTTC.

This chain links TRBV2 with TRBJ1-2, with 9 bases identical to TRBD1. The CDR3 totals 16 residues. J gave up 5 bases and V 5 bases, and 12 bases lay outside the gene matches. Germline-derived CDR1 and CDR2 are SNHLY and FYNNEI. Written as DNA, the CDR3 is TGTGCCAGCAGTCCGGGACAGGGAGGACTTCGGTATGGCTACACCTTC. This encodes CASSPGQGGLRYGYTF.